This T cell receptor (beta chain) was obtained from a study of OX40 agonist ivuxolimab in advanced cancers. Whole-study findings and limits: Researchers did not determine the expanded peripheral T cells' antigen specificity.

Germline V gene sequence: CDR1 MNHEY, CDR2 SVGAGI. The V gene lost 7 bases and the J gene lost 1 base, with 13 bases spanning the gap. CDR3 size: 14 residues. Regarding this clone: Its matching antigen is unknown.

This table comes from immunoSEQ multiplex PCR, and its TCRdb copy is limited to in-frame clones, with some not included. The sample contains about 76,000 clones, about 85% of which appear only once. The chain links TRBV6-5 to TRBJ1-1; maybe TRBD1 (5 bases). The starting material was CD4+ or CD8+ T cells sorted from blood, obtained in a trial of the OX40 agonist ivuxolimab. The sequence came from an adult with an advanced solid tumor such as melanoma, head and neck, liver or kidney cancer. Here the CDR3 DNA reads TGTGCCAGCACCTCACCGGGGGGGAACACTGAAGCTTTCTTT. This encodes CASTSPGGNTEAFF.